Listed below are T cell receptor beta chains from one sample, sequenced in a study of CD8 T cells in ankylosing spondylitis. TCRdb re-derived calls from the 5' RACE reads in MiXCR, one entry per CDR3 protein. The sample has 250,000 or so distinct CDR3 sequences; more than 20% are singletons. The material sequenced was blood, either unsorted or a sorted T cell fraction (not recorded which). Receptor source: a male donor with ankylosing spondylitis or in good health (not recorded which). Each CDR3 is given with its conserved first and last residue. D genes are given only for firm matches. The size entry is marked missing in some rows and otherwise reads once, few, many or a size class.

D gene,V gene,clone size,J gene,CDR3 protein,CDR3 DNA
NA,TRBV3-1,NA,TRBJ2-3,CASSQESGDTQYF,TGTGCCAGCAGCCAAGAGTCAGGGGATACGCAGTATTTT
NA,TRBV6-6,many,TRBJ1-2,CASSYFGIDGYTF,TGTGCCAGCAGTTACTTCGGCATAGATGGCTACACCTTC
NA,TRBV15,NA,TRBJ1-5,CATSSSENQPQHF,TGTGCCACCAGCAGCTCTGAGAATCAGCCCCAGCATTTT
NA,TRBV6-1,few,TRBJ2-4,CASSDPGSAKNIQYF,TGTGCCAGCAGTGATCCGGGGAGCGCCAAAAACATTCAGTACTTC
TRBD1,TRBV12-3/TRBV12-4,few,TRBJ2-5,CASSGDRGGFETQYF,TGTGCCAGCAGTGGAGACAGGGGAGGTTTCGAGACCCAGTACTTC
TRBD1,TRBV20-1,NA,TRBJ2-5,CSARGTRGQWGETQYF,TGCAGTGCTAGGGGAACTAGGGGGCAATGGGGGGAGACCCAGTACTTC
NA,TRBV2,NA,TRBJ2-1,CASSEQDVSPEQFF,TGTGCCAGCAGTGAACAGGACGTCTCCCCCGAGCAGTTCTTC
NA,TRBV12-3/TRBV12-4,NA,TRBJ2-1,CASSQTIWGDTEQFF,TGTGCCAGCAGCCAAACTATATGGGGGGATACTGAGCAGTTCTTC
TRBD1,TRBV12-3/TRBV12-4,NA,TRBJ1-1,CASSPPKTGRADEAFF,TGTGCCAGCAGTCCCCCTAAGACAGGGAGGGCTGATGAAGCTTTCTTT
NA,TRBV5-1,NA,TRBJ1-2,CASSPRRGLLPYGYTF,TGCGCCAGCAGCCCCAGACGAGGTCTCCTGCCCTATGGCTACACCTTC
NA,TRBV29-1,many,TRBJ2-1,CSVLSHEQFF,TGCAGCGTTCTGAGCCATGAGCAGTTCTTC
NA,TRBV20-1,NA,TRBJ2-3,CSAPRRTQYF,TGCAGTGCGCCCCGGCGGACGCAGTATTTT
NA,TRBV30,few,TRBJ2-7,CAWSSGGENEQYF,TGTGCCTGGAGTTCCGGGGGCGAGAACGAGCAGTACTTC
NA,TRBV25-1,few,TRBJ2-7,CASSESGRGDRLGEQYF,TGTGCCAGCAGTGAATCTGGTAGAGGGGATAGGCTGGGTGAGCAGTACTTC
TRBD1,TRBV6-6,NA,TRBJ2-1,CASSYFRTGKYEQFF,TGTGCCAGCAGTTACTTCCGGACAGGGAAGTATGAGCAGTTCTTC
NA,TRBV12-3/TRBV12-4,few,TRBJ1-5,CASSNNQPQHF,TGTGCCAGCAGCAACAATCAGCCCCAGCATTTT
NA,TRBV20-1,few,TRBJ1-2,CSARAPDRSSYGYTF,TGCAGTGCTAGAGCACCCGACAGGTCGAGTTATGGCTACACCTTC
TRBD1,TRBV6-5,many,TRBJ2-7,CASSYGGQPHEQYF,TGTGCCAGCAGTTACGGGGGACAGCCCCACGAGCAGTACTTC
TRBD1,TRBV29-1,few,TRBJ2-7,CSGSQGGDEQYF,TGCAGCGGCTCACAGGGGGGTGACGAGCAGTACTTC
TRBD1,TRBV15,many,TRBJ1-6,CATSGGDSRNSPLHF,TGTGCCACCAGCGGGGGGGACAGCCGCAATTCACCCCTCCACTTT
TRBD2,TRBV20-1,few,TRBJ2-3,CSARSPLIAGGFSDTQYF,TGCAGTGCAAGATCCCCCCTTATAGCGGGGGGGTTCTCAGATACGCAGTATTTT
NA,TRBV29-1,NA,TRBJ1-1,CSVAGPMNTEAFF,TGCAGCGTGGCGGGGCCAATGAACACTGAAGCTTTCTTT
NA,TRBV20-1,NA,TRBJ1-1,CSARDVGTEAFF,TGCAGTGCTAGAGACGTTGGGACTGAAGCTTTCTTT
TRBD2,TRBV30,NA,TRBJ2-1,CAWRVLGLAGNEQFF,TGTGCCTGGAGGGTACTGGGACTAGCGGGGAATGAGCAGTTCTTC
TRBD1,TRBV20-1,NA,TRBJ1-1,CSAKGTALNTEAFF,TGCAGTGCTAAAGGGACAGCCTTGAACACTGAAGCTTTCTTT
TRBD2,TRBV20-1,few,TRBJ2-7,CSARVGGGPYEQYF,TGCAGTGCTAGGGTCGGGGGGGGTCCCTACGAGCAGTACTTC
TRBD1,TRBV24-1,NA,TRBJ2-1,CATSKGARVNEQFF,TGTGCCACCAGCAAGGGGGCGCGGGTCAATGAGCAGTTCTTC
TRBD1,TRBV10-3,NA,TRBJ2-5,CAISESIRQGPETQYF,TGTGCCATCAGTGAGTCCATACGACAGGGCCCAGAGACCCAGTACTTC
NA,TRBV12-3/TRBV12-4,many,TRBJ2-2,CASSLAEYTGELFF,TGTGCCAGCAGTTTGGCGGAGTACACCGGGGAGCTGTTTTTT
NA,TRBV29-1,NA,TRBJ2-5,CSVIPGPQETQYF,TGCAGCGTTATCCCGGGACCCCAAGAGACCCAGTACTTC
NA,TRBV24-1,NA,TRBJ2-3,CATSDPGWDTQYF,TGTGCCACCAGTGATCCAGGATGGGATACGCAGTATTTT
NA,TRBV20-1,once,TRBJ2-3,CSARPRVGSSDTQYF,TGCAGTGCTAGACCACGAGTGGGGAGCAGCGATACGCAGTATTTT
NA,TRBV12-3/TRBV12-4,NA,TRBJ2-2,CACSLRSRGQRPNTGELFF,TGTGCCTGCAGTTTAAGAAGCAGGGGTCAACGACCGAACACCGGGGAGCTGTTTTTT
NA,TRBV5-6,many,TRBJ2-1,CASSSYREQFF,TGTGCCAGCAGCTCTTACAGAGAGCAGTTCTTC
NA,TRBV10-1,few,TRBJ2-5,CASGDRGREYQETQYF,TGCGCCAGCGGGGATCGAGGCAGGGAGTACCAAGAGACCCAGTACTTC
TRBD1,TRBV27,NA,TRBJ2-7,CASRVGTGLSYEQYF,TGTGCCAGCAGGGTTGGGACAGGTCTCTCCTACGAGCAGTACTTC
TRBD2,TRBV7-3,NA,TRBJ2-3,CASSLRGGNTDTQCF,TGTGCCAGCAGCTTAAGGGGGGGGAACACAGATACGCAGTGTTTT
NA,TRBV18,NA,TRBJ1-1,CASSPLLGSGTEAFF,TGTGCCAGCTCACCTTTACTTGGATCCGGGACTGAAGCTTTCTTT
TRBD2,TRBV20-1,few,TRBJ2-5,CSASPPREGLETQYF,TGCAGTGCCAGCCCCCCCCGGGAGGGGTTGGAGACCCAGTACTTC
TRBD2,TRBV20-1,NA,TRBJ2-5,CSARDQAGGRQETQYF,TGCAGTGCTAGAGATCAAGCGGGGGGCCGCCAAGAGACCCAGTACTTC
NA,TRBV5-2,NA,TRBJ2-7,CARGPGTGIYEQYF,TGTGCCAGGGGCCCAGGGACAGGGATCTACGAGCAGTACTTC
TRBD2,TRBV10-3,few,TRBJ2-5,CAISEFTTSNKETQYF,TGTGCCATCAGTGAGTTCACGACTAGCAATAAAGAGACCCAGTACTTC
TRBD1,TRBV29-1,few,TRBJ2-7,CSARRDRNEQYF,TGCAGCGCCCGCCGGGACAGAAACGAGCAGTACTTC
NA,TRBV20-1,many,TRBJ1-3,CSATHPGGNTIYF,TGCAGTGCTACCCACCCGGGGGGAAACACCATATATTTT
TRBD2,TRBV12-3/TRBV12-4,few,TRBJ2-1,CASSPDGSGLAGEQFF,TGTGCCAGCAGTCCGGATGGTAGCGGGCTCGCGGGCGAGCAGTTCTTC
NA,TRBV20-1,few,TRBJ2-7,CSAKPDGPYEQYF,TGCAGTGCCAAACCTGACGGACCCTACGAGCAGTACTTC
NA,TRBV10-3,many,TRBJ2-7,CAIRRDSNSYEQYF,TGTGCCATCAGGAGGGACTCCAACTCCTACGAGCAGTACTTC
NA,TRBV2,many,TRBJ2-7,CASSEPQGTYEQYF,TGTGCCAGCAGCGAGCCCCAGGGAACCTACGAGCAGTACTTC
NA,TRBV5-1,NA,TRBJ2-6,CASSLGVLGLANVLTF,TGCGCCAGCAGCTTAGGGGTCCTTGGCCTGGCCAACGTCCTGACTTTC
NA,TRBV12-3/TRBV12-4,many,TRBJ1-5,CASSLQRRGYQPQHF,TGTGCCAGCAGTTTACAGCGGAGGGGTTACCAGCCCCAGCATTTT
TRBD2,TRBV2,many,TRBJ2-1,CASSVSSGGDSYNEQFF,TGTGCCAGCAGTGTGTCTAGCGGGGGCGACTCCTACAATGAGCAGTTCTTC
NA,TRBV13,NA,TRBJ2-5,CASSSGSSAQETQYF,TGTGCCAGCAGCTCAGGCTCTAGCGCTCAGGAGACCCAGTACTTC
NA,TRBV6-1,NA,TRBJ1-5,CASSEGQGAQPQHF,TGTGCCAGCAGTGAAGGGCAGGGTGCTCAGCCCCAGCATTTT
NA,TRBV20-1,NA,TRBJ2-1,CSASRGGTSYNEQFF,TGCAGTGCTAGTCGAGGGGGGACCTCCTACAATGAGCAGTTCTTC